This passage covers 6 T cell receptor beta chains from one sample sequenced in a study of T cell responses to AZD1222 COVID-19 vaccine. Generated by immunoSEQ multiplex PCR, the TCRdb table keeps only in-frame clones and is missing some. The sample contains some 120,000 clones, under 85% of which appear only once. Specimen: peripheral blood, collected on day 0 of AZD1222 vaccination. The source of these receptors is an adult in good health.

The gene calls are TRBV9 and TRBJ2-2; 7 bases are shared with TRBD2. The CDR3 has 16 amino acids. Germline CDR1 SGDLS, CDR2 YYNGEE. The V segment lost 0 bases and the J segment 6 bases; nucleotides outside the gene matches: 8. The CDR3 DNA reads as TGTGCCAGCAGCGTAGAGGCGGGGGTCCCCTCCGGGGAGCTGTTTTTT. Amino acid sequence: CASSVEAGVPSGELFF.

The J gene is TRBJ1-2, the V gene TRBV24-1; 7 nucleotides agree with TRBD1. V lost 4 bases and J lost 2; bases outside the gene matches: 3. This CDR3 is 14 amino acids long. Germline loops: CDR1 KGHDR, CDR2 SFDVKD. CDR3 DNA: TGTGCCACCAGTGAGGCGACAGGGAACTATGGCTACACCTTC. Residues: CATSEATGNYGYTF.

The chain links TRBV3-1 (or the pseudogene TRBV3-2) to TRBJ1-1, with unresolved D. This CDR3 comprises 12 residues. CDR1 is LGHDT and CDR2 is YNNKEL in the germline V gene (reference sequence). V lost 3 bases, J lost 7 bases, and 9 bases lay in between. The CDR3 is CASSQGSIEAFF. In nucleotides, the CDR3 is TGTGCCAGCAGCCAGGGGTCGATTGAAGCTTTCTTT.

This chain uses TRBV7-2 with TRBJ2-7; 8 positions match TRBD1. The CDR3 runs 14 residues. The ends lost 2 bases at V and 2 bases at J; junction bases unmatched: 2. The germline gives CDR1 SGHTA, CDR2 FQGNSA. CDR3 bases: TGTGCCAGCAGCTTAAGGACAGGGACCTACGAGCAGTACTTC. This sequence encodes CASSLRTGTYEQYF.

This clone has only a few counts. The CDR3 bases are TGTGCCAGCAGCTCCCGGGCCGCGCAAAATCAGCCCCAGCATTTT. Residues: CASSSRAAQNQPQHF. The chain uses TRBV5-6 and TRBJ1-5; no firm D call. CDR3 length equals 15 residues. Trimming stripped 3 bases from V and 4 bases from J, with 14 bases between. Germline V gives CDR1 SGHDT, CDR2 YYEEEE.

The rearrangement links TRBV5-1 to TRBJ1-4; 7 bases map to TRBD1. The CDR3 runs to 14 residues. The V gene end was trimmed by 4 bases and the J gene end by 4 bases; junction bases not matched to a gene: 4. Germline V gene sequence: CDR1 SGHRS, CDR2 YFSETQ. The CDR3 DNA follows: TGCGCCAGCAGCGAGACAGGGTTTAATGAAAAACTGTTTTTT. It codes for CASSETGFNEKLFF.